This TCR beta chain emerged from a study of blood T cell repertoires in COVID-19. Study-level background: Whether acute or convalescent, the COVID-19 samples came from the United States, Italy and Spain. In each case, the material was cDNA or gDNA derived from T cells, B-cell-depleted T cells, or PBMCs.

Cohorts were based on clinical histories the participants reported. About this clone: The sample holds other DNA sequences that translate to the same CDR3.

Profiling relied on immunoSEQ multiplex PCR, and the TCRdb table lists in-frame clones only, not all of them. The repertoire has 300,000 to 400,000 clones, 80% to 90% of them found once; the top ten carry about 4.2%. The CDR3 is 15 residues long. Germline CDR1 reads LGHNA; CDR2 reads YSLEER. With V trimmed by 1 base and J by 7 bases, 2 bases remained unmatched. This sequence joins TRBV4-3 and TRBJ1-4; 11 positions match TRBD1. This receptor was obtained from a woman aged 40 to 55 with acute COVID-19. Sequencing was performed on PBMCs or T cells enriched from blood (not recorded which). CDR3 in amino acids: CASSQVGQGGEKLFF. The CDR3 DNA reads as TGCGCCAGCAGCCAAGTGGGACAGGGGGGTGAAAAACTGTTTTTT.